The sequence of this T cell receptor beta chain was determined in a study of shared clonotypes between healthy human individuals. Sequencing used immunoSEQ multiplex PCR; TCRdb keeps in-frame clones, though not all of them. The sample contains almost 700,000 clones, approximately 90% of which appear only once. This CDR3 is 13 amino acids long. V was clipped by 4 bases and J by 5 bases; unmatched bases: 6. In germline, CDR1 is SGHRS, CDR2 YFSETQ. Terminally differentiated effector memory CD45RA+ cells were left out of the naive CD8 fraction, which was CD45RO-negative and positively selected for CCR7. This sequence was found in a man younger than 45 in good health. Input material: naive CD8+ T cells sorted from blood. This sequence joins TRBV5-1 and TRBJ2-7; 7 bases are a match to TRBD1. CDR3 coding DNA: TGCGCCAGCAGCCCTGGGACAGCCCACGAGCAGTACTTC. It is translated as CASSPGTAHEQYF.